This TCR beta chain emerged from a study of cytomegalovirus exposure and HLA in healthy donors. The PCR was carried out with 60 Vbeta primers and 13 Jbeta primers. Sequencing used immunoSEQ multiplex PCR; TCRdb keeps in-frame clones, though not all of them. Of tens of thousands of clones listed, roughly 80% are singletons. Only a few counts were recorded for this clone. The sequence was collected from a man in his forties in good health and CMV-seronegative. Sequences were obtained from PBMCs.

CDR3 amino acids: CASSVGTGGYNEQFF. The CDR3 nucleotides are TGTGCCAGCAGCGTCGGGACAGGGGGCTACAATGAGCAGTTCTTC. The V gene is TRBV9, the J gene TRBJ2-1, with 11 bases that match TRBD1. Trimming cost V 2 bases and J 3 bases; bases outside gene matches: 1. Germline V gene sequence: CDR1 SGDLS, CDR2 YYNGEE. The CDR3 consists of 15 residues.